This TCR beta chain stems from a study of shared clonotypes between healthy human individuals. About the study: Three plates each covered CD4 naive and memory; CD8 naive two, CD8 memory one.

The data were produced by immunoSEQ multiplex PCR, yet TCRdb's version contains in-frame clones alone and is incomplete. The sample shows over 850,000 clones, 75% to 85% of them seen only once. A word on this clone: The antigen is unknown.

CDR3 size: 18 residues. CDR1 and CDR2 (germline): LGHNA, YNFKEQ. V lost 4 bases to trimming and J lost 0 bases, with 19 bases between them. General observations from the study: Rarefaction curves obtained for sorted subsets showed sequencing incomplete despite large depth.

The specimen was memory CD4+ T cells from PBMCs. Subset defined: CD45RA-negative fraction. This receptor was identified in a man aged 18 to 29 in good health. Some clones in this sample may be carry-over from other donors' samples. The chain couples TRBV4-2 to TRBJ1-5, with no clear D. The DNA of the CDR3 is TGTGCCAGCAGCCCCGGGCGCCTGGGGAGAGATAGCAATCAGCCCCAGCATTTT. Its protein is CASSPGRLGRDSNQPQHF.